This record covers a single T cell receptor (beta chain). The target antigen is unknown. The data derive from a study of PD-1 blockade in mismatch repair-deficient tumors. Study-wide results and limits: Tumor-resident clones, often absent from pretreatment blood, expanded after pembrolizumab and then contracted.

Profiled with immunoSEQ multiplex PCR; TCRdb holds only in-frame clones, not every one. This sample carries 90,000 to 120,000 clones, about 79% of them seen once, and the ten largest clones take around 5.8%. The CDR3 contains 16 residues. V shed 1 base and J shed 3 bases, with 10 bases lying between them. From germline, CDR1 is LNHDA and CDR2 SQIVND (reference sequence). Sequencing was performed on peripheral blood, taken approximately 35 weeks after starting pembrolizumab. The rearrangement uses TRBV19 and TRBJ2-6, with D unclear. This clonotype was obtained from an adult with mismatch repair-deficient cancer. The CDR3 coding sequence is TGTGCCAGTAGTATAGTGCTAGGGTTTGGGGCCAACGTCCTGACTTTC. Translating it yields CASSIVLGFGANVLTF.